The entry that follows covers one T cell receptor beta chain sequence. Clones were read by immunoSEQ multiplex PCR, and TCRdb kept only the in-frame ones, dropping some. Of approximately 340,000 clones in the sample, more than 85% were seen once. These data belong to a study of blood T cell repertoires in COVID-19. Exposed participants came across a COVID-19 case within 2 weeks before study entry. Trimming removed 5 bases at V and 0 bases at J, with 11 bases between. Germline V lookup: CDR1 SEHNR, CDR2 FQNEAQ (reference sequence). CDR3 length equals 14 residues. Sequenced material: PBMCs or T cells enriched from blood (not recorded which). The chain recombines TRBV7-9 with TRBJ2-7; D is perhaps TRBD1 (5 bases). The clonotype comes from a woman aged 35 to 49 who had been exposed to COVID-19. In nucleotides, the CDR3 is TGTGCCAGCAGCCGAGGTGGGGCCTCCTACGAGCAGTACTTC. Translation: CASSRGGASYEQYF. Full variable domain (missing parts from reference TRBV7-9 and TRBJ2-7): DTGVSQNPRHKITKRGQNVTFRCDPISEHNRLYWYRQTLGQGPEFLTYFQNEAQLEKSRLLSDRFSAERPKGSFSTLEIQRTEQGDSAMYLCASSRGGASYEQYFGPGTRLTVT.